A selection of T cell receptor beta chains follows, all from one sample in a study of blood T cell repertoires in COVID-19. Generated by immunoSEQ multiplex PCR, the TCRdb table keeps only in-frame clones and is missing some. The table has 110,000 or so clones, 70% to 90% seen once; the top ten hold about 8%. The sequencing input was peripheral blood. These receptors all come from a man in his 70s who had recovered from COVID-19. Each CDR3 is given with its conserved first and last residue. D genes are given only for firm matches. Only some rows state a clone size, as once, few, many or a class for expanded clones.

TRBD1,TRBV24-1,.,TRBJ2-6,CATSYRGAGANVLTF,TGTGCCACCAGCTACAGGGGCGCTGGGGCCAACGTCCTGACTTTC
TRBD1,TRBV5-5,few,TRBJ1-4,CASSRYGQGDEKLFF,TGTGCCAGCAGCCGCTACGGACAGGGGGATGAAAAACTGTTTTTT
TRBD1,TRBV11-2,.,TRBJ1-6,CASSPGQFQDSPLHF,TGTGCCAGCAGCCCGGGACAGTTTCAGGATTCACCCCTCCACTTT
.,TRBV20-1,.,TRBJ1-1,CSASRGMNTEAFF,TGCAGTGCTAGTCGCGGCATGAACACTGAAGCTTTCTTT
TRBD1,TRBV5-1,few,TRBJ2-7,CASSLRGQSMGEQYF,TGCGCCAGCAGCTTGCGGGGACAGAGCATGGGGGAGCAGTACTTC
.,TRBV29-1,.,TRBJ2-3,CSVQGTDTQYF,TGCAGCGTTCAGGGAACAGATACGCAGTATTTT
TRBD1,TRBV5-1,once,TRBJ1-6,CASSPGQNNSPLHF,TGCGCCAGCAGCCCGGGACAGAATAATTCACCCCTCCACTTT
.,TRBV7-9,.,TRBJ1-6,CASSSTGSDSPLHF,TGTGCCAGCAGCTCTACAGGGTCAGATTCACCCCTCCACTTT
.,TRBV7-2,.,TRBJ1-1,CASSAGHNTEAFF,TGTGCCAGCAGCGCTGGACATAACACTGAAGCTTTCTTT
TRBD1,TRBV7-7,.,TRBJ1-4,CASSQVADRTEKLFF,TGTGCCAGCAGCCAAGTTGCGGACAGGACTGAAAAACTGTTTTTT
TRBD1,TRBV30,.,TRBJ1-2,CAWTRGTGAQCGYTF,TGTGCCTGGACCCGAGGGACAGGGGCACAGTGTGGCTACACCTTC
.,TRBV10-1,.,TRBJ2-1,CASSESGRDLSSYNEQFF,TGCGCCAGCAGTGAGTCGGGCAGGGACTTAAGCTCCTACAATGAGCAGTTCTTC
.,TRBV28,.,TRBJ1-6,CASSLFRQGGSPLHF,TGTGCCAGCAGTTTATTCCGGCAGGGAGGTTCACCCCTCCACTTT
.,TRBV6-5,.,TRBJ1-3,CASTRASSGNTIYF,TGTGCCAGCACGCGGGCAAGCTCTGGAAACACCATATATTTT
.,TRBV5-8,.,TRBJ2-1,CASSLGLNSGNEQFF,TGTGCCAGCAGCTTGGGTCTAAATTCAGGCAATGAGCAGTTCTTC
.,TRBV2,.,TRBJ1-5,CASSVQGFSNQPQHF,TGTGCCAGCAGTGTTCAGGGCTTTAGCAATCAGCCCCAGCATTTT
.,TRBV5-1,.,TRBJ2-6,CASSLTETGANVLTF,TGCGCCAGCAGCTTAACAGAGACTGGGGCCAACGTCCTGACTTTC
TRBD1,TRBV19,.,TRBJ1-4,CASRLQGATEKLFF,TGTGCCAGCCGATTACAGGGGGCGACTGAAAAACTGTTTTTT
.,TRBV11-1,.,TRBJ1-6,CASSLGAGIRSPLHF,TGTGCCAGCAGCTTAGGCGCAGGGATAAGATCACCCCTCCACTTT
TRBD2,TRBV3-1/TRBV3-2,.,TRBJ2-5,CASSLAGGQETQYF,TGTGCCAGCAGCCTAGCGGGGGGGCAAGAGACCCAGTACTTC
.,TRBV10-3,.,TRBJ1-1,CATHRSLNTEAFF,TGTGCCACCCACAGGAGCCTGAACACTGAAGCTTTCTTT
.,TRBV6-2/TRBV6-3,.,TRBJ2-2,CASSPFDILVAGELFF,TGTGCCAGCAGTCCCTTCGACATCCTCGTGGCCGGGGAGCTGTTTTTT
.,TRBV6-1,.,TRBJ2-3,CASSEPGHGTDTQYF,TGTGCCAGCAGTGAACCGGGACACGGCACAGATACGCAGTATTTT
TRBD2,TRBV2,.,TRBJ2-4,CASSEQLAGKNIQYF,TGTGCCAGCAGTGAACAACTAGCGGGGAAAAACATTCAGTACTTC
.,TRBV7-3,few,TRBJ2-7,CASSLQGYSEQYF,TGTGCCAGCAGCTTACAGGGTTATTCCGAGCAGTACTTC
.,TRBV11-2,.,TRBJ2-7,CASSPGVRLGEQYF,TGTGCCAGCAGCCCGGGGGTGCGGTTGGGCGAGCAGTACTTC
TRBD2,TRBV5-1,few,TRBJ2-1,CASSPLAGAYNEQFF,TGCGCCAGCAGCCCCCTAGCGGGAGCGTACAATGAGCAGTTCTTC
.,TRBV19,.,TRBJ1-3,CASSPAESPGNTIYF,TGTGCCAGTAGCCCTGCTGAGAGCCCTGGAAACACCATATATTTT
.,TRBV19,.,TRBJ2-7,CASSLIGNEQYF,TGTGCCAGTTCGTTAATCGGGAACGAGCAGTACTTC